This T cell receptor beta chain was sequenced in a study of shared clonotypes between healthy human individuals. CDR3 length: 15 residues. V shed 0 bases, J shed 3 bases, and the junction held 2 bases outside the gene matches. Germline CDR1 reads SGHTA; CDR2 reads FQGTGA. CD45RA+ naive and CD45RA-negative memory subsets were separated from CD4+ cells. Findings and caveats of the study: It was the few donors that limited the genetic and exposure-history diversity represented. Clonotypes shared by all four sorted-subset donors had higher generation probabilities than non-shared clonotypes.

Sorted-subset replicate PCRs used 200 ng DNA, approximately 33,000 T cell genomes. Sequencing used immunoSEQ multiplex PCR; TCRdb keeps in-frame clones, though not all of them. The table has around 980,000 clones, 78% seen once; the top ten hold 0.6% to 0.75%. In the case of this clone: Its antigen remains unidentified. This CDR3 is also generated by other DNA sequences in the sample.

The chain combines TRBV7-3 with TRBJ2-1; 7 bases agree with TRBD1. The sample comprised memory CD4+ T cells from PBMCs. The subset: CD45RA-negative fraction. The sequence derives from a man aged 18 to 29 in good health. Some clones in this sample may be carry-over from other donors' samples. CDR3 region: CASSLTRDSYNEQFF. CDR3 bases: TGTGCCAGCAGCTTAACGAGGGACAGCTACAATGAGCAGTTCTTC. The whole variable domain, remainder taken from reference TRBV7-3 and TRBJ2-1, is GAGVSQTPSNKVTEKGKYVELRCDPISGHTALYWYRQSLGQGPEFLIYFQGTGAADDSGLPNDRFFAVRPEGSVSTLKIQRTERGDSAVYLCASSLTRDSYNEQFFGPGTRLTVL.